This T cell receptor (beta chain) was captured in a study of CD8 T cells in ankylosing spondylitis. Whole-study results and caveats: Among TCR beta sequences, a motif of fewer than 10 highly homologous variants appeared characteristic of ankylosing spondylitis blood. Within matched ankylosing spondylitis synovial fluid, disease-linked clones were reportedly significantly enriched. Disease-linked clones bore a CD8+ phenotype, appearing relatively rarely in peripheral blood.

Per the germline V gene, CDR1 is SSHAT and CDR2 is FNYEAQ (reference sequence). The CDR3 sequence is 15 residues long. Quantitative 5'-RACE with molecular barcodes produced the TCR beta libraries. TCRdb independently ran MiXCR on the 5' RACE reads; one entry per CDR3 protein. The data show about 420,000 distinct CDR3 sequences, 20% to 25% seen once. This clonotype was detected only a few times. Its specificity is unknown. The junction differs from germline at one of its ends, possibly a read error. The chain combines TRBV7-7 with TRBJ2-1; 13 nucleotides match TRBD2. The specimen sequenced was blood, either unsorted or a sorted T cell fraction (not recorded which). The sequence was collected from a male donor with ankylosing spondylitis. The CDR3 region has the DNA TGTGCTAGCAGCTCGGGACTAGCGGGACACAATGAGCAGTTCTTC. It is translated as CASSSGLAGHNEQFF.